This T cell receptor (beta chain) stems from a study of T cell clonotyping in hematopoietic cell transplantation. Overall study findings and caveats: Recipient TCR diversity dropped after transplant; expanded clonotypes rose from day 30 to 180. Cells were unsorted, so CD4 and CD8 contributions were not separated. Graft donor and pretransplant recipient Inverse Simpson Index values predicted broader posttransplant TCR diversity. Few recipient clonotypes overlapped donors; over 95% were de novo at given depth.

Concerning this clone: As yet, its antigen is unknown.

The protocol was immunoSEQ multiplex PCR, while the TCRdb copy is restricted to in-frame clones and leaves out a portion. Here the sample spans fewer than 5,000 clones, about nine tenths being singletons. The germline V and J ends were trimmed by 2 bases and 6 bases, with 15 bases remaining between them. The germline V gene has CDR1 SGHAT and CDR2 FQNNGV. This CDR3 is built from 15 residues. The J gene is TRBJ2-3, the V gene TRBV11-2, with D perhaps matching TRBD1 (6 bases). The sequence was collected from a man aged 40-50 years in good health. Some clones in this sample may be carry-over from other donors' samples. Sequenced: peripheral blood mononuclear cells. The CDR3 DNA reads TGTGCCAGCAGCTTACGTTCAGGGGAAGGGGATACGCAGTATTTT. Translation: CASSLRSGEGDTQYF.